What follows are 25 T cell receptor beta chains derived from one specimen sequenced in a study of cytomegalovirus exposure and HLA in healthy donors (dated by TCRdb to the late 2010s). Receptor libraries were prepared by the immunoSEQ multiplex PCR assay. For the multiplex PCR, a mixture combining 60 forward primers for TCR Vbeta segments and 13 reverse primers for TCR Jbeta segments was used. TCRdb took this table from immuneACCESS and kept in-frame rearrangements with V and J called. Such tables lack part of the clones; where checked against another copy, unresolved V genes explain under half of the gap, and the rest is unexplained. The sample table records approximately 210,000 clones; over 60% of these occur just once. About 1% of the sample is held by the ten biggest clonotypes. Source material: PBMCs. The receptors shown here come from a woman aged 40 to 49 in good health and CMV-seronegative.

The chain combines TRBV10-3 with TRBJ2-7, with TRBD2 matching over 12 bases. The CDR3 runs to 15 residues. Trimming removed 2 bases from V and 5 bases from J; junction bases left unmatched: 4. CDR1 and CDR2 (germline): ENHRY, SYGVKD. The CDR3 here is CAISEGLAGHHEQYV. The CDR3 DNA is TGTGCCATCAGTGAGGGACTAGCGGGGCACCACGAGCAGTACGTC.

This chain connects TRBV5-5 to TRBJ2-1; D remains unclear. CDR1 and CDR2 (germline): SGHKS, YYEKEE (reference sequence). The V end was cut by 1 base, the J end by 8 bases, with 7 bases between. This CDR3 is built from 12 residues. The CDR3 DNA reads TGTGCCAGCAGCTTGACGAGTGATGAGCAGTTCTTC. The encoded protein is CASSLTSDEQFF. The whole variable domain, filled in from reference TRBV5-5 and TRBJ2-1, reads DAGVTQSPTHLIKTRGQQVTLRCSPISGHKSVSWYQQVLGQGPQFIFQYYEKEERGRGNFPDRFSARQFPNYSSELNVNALLLGDSALYLCASSLTSDEQFFGPGTRLTVL.

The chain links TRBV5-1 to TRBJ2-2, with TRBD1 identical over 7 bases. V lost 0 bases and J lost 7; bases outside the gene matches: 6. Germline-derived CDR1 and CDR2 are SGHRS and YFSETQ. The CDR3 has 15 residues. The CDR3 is CASSLVTGNNGELFF. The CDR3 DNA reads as TGCGCCAGCAGCTTGGTGACAGGGAATAACGGGGAGCTGTTTTTT.

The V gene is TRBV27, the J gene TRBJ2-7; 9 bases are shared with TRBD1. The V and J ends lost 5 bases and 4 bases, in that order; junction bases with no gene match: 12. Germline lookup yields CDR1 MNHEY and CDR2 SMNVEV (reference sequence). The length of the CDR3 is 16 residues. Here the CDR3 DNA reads TGTGCCAGCAGTCGCGGGACAGGGAGTCCCATTTACGAGCAGTACTTC. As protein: CASSRGTGSPIYEQYF.

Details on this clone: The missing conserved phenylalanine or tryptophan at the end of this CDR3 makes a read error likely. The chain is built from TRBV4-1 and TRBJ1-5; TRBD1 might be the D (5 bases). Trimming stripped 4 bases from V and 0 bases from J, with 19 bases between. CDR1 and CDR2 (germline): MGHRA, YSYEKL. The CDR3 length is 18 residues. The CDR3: CASSLLPVGTLSNQPQHS. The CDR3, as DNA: TGCGCCAGCAGCCTCCTTCCGGTGGGGACTCTTAGCAATCAGCCCCAGCATTCT.

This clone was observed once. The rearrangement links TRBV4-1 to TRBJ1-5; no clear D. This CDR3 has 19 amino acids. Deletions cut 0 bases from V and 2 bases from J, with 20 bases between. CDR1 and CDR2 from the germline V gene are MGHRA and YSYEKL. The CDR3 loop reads CASSQEDPRAGSGNQPQHF. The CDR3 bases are TGCGCCAGCAGCCAAGAAGACCCTCGGGCGGGGTCAGGCAATCAGCCCCAGCATTTT.

The chain's CDR3 is CASSPNEVSGGHNEQFF. CDR3 bases: TGTGCCAGCAGCCCAAACGAGGTCTCAGGGGGTCACAATGAGCAGTTCTTC. The chain links TRBV7-6 to TRBJ2-1, with TRBD1 identical over 7 bases. Germline V gene lookup returns CDR1 SGHVS and CDR2 FNYEAQ. J gave up 5 bases and V 5 bases, and 15 bases lay outside the gene matches. This CDR3 has 17 residues.

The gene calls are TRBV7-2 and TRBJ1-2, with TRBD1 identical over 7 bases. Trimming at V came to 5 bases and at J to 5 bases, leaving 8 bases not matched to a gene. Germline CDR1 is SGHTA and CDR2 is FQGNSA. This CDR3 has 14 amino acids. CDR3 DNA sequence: TGTGCCAGCAGCCCTGACAGGGCCTCTTATGGCTACACCTTC. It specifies CASSPDRASYGYTF.

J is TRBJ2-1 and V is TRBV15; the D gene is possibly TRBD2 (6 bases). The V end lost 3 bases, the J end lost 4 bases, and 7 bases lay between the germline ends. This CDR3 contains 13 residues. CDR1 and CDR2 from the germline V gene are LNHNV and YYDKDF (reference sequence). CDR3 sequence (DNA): TGTGCCACCAGCAGGGGAGGTTACAATGAGCAGTTCTTC. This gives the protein CATSRGGYNEQFF.

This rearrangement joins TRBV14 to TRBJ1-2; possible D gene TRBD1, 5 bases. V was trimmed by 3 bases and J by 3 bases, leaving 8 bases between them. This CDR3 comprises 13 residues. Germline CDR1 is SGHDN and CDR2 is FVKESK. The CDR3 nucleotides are TGTGCCAGCAGCCAGGGGCGGCACTATGGCTACACCTTC. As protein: CASSQGRHYGYTF.

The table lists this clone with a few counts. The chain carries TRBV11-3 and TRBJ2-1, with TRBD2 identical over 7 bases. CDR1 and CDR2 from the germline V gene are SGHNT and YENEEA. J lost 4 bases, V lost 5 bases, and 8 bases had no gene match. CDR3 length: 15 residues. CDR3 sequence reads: CASSTRASGYNEQFF. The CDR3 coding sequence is TGTGCCAGCAGCACCCGGGCTAGCGGTTACAATGAGCAGTTCTTC. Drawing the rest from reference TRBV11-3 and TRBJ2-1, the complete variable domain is EAGVVQSPRYKIIEKKQPVAFWCNPISGHNTLYWYLQNLGQGPELLIRYENEEAVDDSQLPKDRFSAERLKGVDSTLKIQPAELGDSAVYLCASSTRASGYNEQFFGPGTRLTVL.

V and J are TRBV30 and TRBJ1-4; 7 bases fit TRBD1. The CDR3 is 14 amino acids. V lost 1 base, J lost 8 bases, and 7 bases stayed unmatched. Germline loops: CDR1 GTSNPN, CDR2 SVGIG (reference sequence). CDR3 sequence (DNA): TGTGCCTGGAGTGCCAACAGGGACAGCGAAAAACTGTTTTTT. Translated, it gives CAWSANRDSEKLFF.

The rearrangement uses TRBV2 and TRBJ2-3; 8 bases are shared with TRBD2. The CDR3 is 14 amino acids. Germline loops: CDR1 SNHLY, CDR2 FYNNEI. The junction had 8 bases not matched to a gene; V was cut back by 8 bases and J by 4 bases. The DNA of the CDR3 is TGTGCCAGCTCCGGGACTAGTGGGGCAGATACGCAGTATTTT. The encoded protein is CASSGTSGADTQYF.

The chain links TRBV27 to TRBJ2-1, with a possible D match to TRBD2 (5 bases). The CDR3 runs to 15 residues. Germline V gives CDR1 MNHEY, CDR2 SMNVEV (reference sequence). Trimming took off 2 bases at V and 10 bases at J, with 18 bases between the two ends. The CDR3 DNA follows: TGTGCCAGCAGTTTAAGCCTAGCTGCGCGGCGGGAGCAGTTCTTC. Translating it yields CASSLSLAARREQFF.

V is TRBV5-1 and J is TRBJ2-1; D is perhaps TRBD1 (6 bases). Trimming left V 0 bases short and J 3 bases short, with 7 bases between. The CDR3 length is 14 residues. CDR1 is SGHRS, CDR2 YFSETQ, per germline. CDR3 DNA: TGCGCCAGCAGCTTGGGGGACAACTACAATGAGCAGTTCTTC. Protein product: CASSLGDNYNEQFF. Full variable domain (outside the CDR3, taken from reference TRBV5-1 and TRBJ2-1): KAGVTQTPRYLIKTRGQQVTLSCSPISGHRSVSWYQQTPGQGLQFLFEYFSETQRNKGNFPGRFSGRQFSNSRSEMNVSTLELGDSALYLCASSLGDNYNEQFFGPGTRLTVL.

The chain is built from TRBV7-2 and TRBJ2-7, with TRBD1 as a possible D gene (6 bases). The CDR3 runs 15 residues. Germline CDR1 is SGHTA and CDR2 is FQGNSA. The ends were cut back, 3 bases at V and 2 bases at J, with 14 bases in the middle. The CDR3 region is CASSFNPGQPYEQYF. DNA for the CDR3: TGTGCCAGCAGCTTTAACCCAGGACAGCCCTACGAGCAGTACTTC.

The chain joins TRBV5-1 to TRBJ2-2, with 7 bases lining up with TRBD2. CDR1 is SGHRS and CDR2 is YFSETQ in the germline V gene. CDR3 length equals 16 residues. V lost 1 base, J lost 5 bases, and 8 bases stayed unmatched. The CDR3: CASSLSQGGKTGELFF. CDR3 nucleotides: TGCGCCAGCAGCTTGTCCCAGGGAGGGAAGACCGGGGAGCTGTTTTTT.

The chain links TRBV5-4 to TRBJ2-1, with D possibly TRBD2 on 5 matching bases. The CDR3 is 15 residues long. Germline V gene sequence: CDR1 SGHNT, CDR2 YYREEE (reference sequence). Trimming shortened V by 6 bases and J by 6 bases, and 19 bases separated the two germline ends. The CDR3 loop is CASNLKGREFNEQFF. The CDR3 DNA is TGTGCCAGCAACCTGAAAGGTAGGGAGTTCAATGAGCAGTTCTTC.

The DNA of the CDR3 is TGTGCCAGCAGCTTAGAGCCAGGGATTGGCGAGCAGTACTTC. Translating it yields CASSLEPGIGEQYF. J is TRBJ2-7 and V is TRBV7-2; tentatively, D is TRBD1 (5 bases). CDR1 is SGHTA, CDR2 FQGNSA, per germline. The germline V and J ends were trimmed by 1 base and 6 bases, with 13 bases remaining between them. This CDR3 is built from 14 residues.

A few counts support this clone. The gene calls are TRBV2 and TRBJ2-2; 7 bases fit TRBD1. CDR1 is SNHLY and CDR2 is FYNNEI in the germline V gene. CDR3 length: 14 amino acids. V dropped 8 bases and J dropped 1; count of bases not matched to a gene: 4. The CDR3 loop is CASGGQLNTGELFF. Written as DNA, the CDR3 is TGTGCCAGCGGGGGACAGCTGAACACCGGGGAGCTGTTTTTT.

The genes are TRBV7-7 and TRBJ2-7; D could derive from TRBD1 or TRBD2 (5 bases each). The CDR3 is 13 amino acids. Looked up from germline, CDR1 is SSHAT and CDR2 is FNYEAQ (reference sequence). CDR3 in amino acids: CASSLAPGYEQYV. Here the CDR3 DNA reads TGTGCTAGCAGCCTAGCCCCAGGGTACGAGCAGTACGTC.

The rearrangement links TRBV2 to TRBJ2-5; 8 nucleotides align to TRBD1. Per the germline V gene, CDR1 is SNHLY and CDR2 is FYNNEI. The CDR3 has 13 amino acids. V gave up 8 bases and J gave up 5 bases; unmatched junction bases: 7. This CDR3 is CASLAGGTETQYF. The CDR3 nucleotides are TGTGCCAGCTTGGCAGGGGGCACGGAGACCCAGTACTTC.

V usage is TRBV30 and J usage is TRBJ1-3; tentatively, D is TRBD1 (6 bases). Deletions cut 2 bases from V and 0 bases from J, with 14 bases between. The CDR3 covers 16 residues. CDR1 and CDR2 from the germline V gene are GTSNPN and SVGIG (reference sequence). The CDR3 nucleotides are TGTGCCTGGAGTACGCCGACAGGCGCCTCTGGAAACACCATATATTTT. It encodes CAWSTPTGASGNTIYF. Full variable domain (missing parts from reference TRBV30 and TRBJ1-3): SQTIHQWPATLVQPVGSPLSLECTVEGTSNPNLYWYRQAAGRGLQLLFYSVGIGQISSEVPQNLSASRPQDRQFILSSKKLLLSDSGFYLCAWSTPTGASGNTIYFGEGSWLTVV.

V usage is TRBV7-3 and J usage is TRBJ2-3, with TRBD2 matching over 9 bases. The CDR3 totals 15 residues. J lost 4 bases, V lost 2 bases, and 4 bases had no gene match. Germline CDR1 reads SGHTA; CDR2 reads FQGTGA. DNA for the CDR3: TGTGCCAGCAGCTTACAAGCGGGAGGACCAGATACGCAGTATTTT. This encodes CASSLQAGGPDTQYF.

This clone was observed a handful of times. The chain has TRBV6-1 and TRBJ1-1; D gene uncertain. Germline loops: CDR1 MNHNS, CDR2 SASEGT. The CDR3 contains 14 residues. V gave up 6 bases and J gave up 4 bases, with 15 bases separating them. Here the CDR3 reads CASREIRGSTEAFF. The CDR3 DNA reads TGTGCCAGCAGAGAGATTCGCGGGAGCACTGAAGCTTTCTTT.